This entry concerns a single T cell receptor beta chain. Its antigen remains unknown. RNA transcripts served as template for amplifying TCR beta CDR3 sequences. The first round was an RT-PCR with HTBI primers, and the second round was a multiplex PCR. TCRdb recomputed calls from the multiplex PCR reads with MiXCR, one row per CDR3 protein. The table lists over 650,000 distinct CDR3 sequences, approximately 39% of them singletons, with 3% to 3.5% in the top ten. This specimen comes from a study of Graves' ophthalmopathy and Graves' hyperthyroidism. Study information: There was a collection of peripheral blood at initial diagnosis, before any treatment.

Orbital computed tomography and thyroid ultrasound, along with TRAb, serum thyroxine and clinical symptoms, underpinned diagnosis. General study findings and limits: Blood shared most expanded thyroid clonotypes above 0.001 frequency. A 13-signature model separated ophthalmopathy from stable hyperthyroidism, reaching about 90% sensitivity and approximately 81% specificity cross-validated.

CDR3 length: 15 amino acids. The trim removed 2 bases at V and 5 bases at J, leaving 8 bases unmatched. The germline V gene encodes CDR1 SGDLS and CDR2 YYNGEE. The sample consisted of peripheral blood. This rearrangement joins TRBV9 to TRBJ2-3; 7 bases map to TRBD2. This clonotype was obtained from an adult man with Graves' ophthalmopathy. CDR3 residues: CASSVATLAGDTQYF. Here the CDR3 DNA reads TGTGCCAGCAGCGTCGCCACCTTAGCGGGAGATACGCAGTATTTT.